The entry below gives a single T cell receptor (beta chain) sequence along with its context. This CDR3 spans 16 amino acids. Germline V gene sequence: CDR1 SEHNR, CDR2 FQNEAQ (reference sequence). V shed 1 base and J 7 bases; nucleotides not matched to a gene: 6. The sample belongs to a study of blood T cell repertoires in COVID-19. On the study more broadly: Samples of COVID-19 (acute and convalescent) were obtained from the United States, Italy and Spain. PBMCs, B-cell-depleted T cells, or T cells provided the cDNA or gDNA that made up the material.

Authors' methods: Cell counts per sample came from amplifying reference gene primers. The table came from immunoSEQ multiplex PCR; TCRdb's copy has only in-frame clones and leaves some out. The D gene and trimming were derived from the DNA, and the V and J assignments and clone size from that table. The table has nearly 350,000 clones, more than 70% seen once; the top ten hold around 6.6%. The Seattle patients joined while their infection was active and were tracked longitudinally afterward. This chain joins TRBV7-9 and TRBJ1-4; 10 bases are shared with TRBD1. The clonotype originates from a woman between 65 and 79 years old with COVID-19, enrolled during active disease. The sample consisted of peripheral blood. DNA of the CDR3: TGTGCCAGCAGCTTAGGCAGCGGACAGGGGGGTGAAAAACTGTTTTTT. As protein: CASSLGSGQGGEKLFF.